Listed below are T cell receptor beta chains from one sample, sequenced in a study of blood T cells in healthy people across ages. TCRdb itself ran the 5' RACE reads through MiXCR, one entry per CDR3 protein. Of some 920,000 distinct CDR3 sequences detected, 51% appear once; the ten largest clones hold about 20%. The sequencing sample was made of blood. These receptor sequences come from an older woman in good health. CDR3s include the opening cysteine and the closing phenylalanine or tryptophan. The order of the fields is D gene, clone size, J gene, V gene, CDR3 DNA, CDR3 protein. D genes are given only for firm matches. The size field is filled for only some rows; it gives once, few, many or a size class.

D gene: .
clone size: .
J gene: TRBJ2-7
V gene: TRBV6-6
CDR3 DNA: TGTGCCAGCAGTTACGCACAGGCATACGAGCAGTACTTC
CDR3 protein: CASSYAQAYEQYF

D gene: TRBD1
clone size: .
J gene: TRBJ2-7
V gene: TRBV20-1
CDR3 DNA: TGCAGTGCGCAAAGGACAGGGCCCTCCTACGAGCAGTACTTC
CDR3 protein: CSAQRTGPSYEQYF

D gene: .
clone size: .
J gene: TRBJ2-3
V gene: TRBV21-1
CDR3 DNA: TGTGCCAGCAGCAAAGTCACTAGCGGATTCACAGATACGCAGTATTTT
CDR3 protein: CASSKVTSGFTDTQYF

D gene: .
clone size: .
J gene: TRBJ2-7
V gene: TRBV12-3/TRBV12-4
CDR3 DNA: TGTGCCTGCAGCCCGACCCCCTCCTACGAGCAGTACTTC
CDR3 protein: CACSPTPSYEQYF

D gene: .
clone size: .
J gene: TRBJ1-2
V gene: TRBV28
CDR3 DNA: TGTGCCAGCAGGACAACGGGAAATGGCTACACCTTC
CDR3 protein: CASRTTGNGYTF

D gene: .
clone size: many
J gene: TRBJ2-3
V gene: TRBV20-1
CDR3 DNA: TGCAGTGCTAGCGGCCGCCAGGGGCGCACAGATACGCAGTATTTT
CDR3 protein: CSASGRQGRTDTQYF

D gene: TRBD1
clone size: .
J gene: TRBJ1-4
V gene: TRBV12-3/TRBV12-4
CDR3 DNA: TGTGCCAGCAACCACGGGGACAGGGAGGAAAAACTGTTTTTT
CDR3 protein: CASNHGDREEKLFF

D gene: .
clone size: few
J gene: TRBJ2-1
V gene: TRBV5-1
CDR3 DNA: TGCGCCAGCAGCTTGACCGGGACGGCCTACAATGAGCAGTTCTTC
CDR3 protein: CASSLTGTAYNEQFF

D gene: .
clone size: .
J gene: TRBJ2-7
V gene: TRBV5-1
CDR3 DNA: TGCGCCAGCATCCCCCTCGGGGGCGAGCAGTACTTC
CDR3 protein: CASIPLGGEQYF

D gene: TRBD1
clone size: .
J gene: TRBJ2-7
V gene: TRBV20-1
CDR3 DNA: TGCAGTGCTCCTCCCGCGACAGGGGGGTACAATGAGCAGTACTTC
CDR3 protein: CSAPPATGGYNEQYF

D gene: .
clone size: .
J gene: TRBJ2-7
V gene: TRBV4-1
CDR3 DNA: TGCGCCAGCAGCCAAGAGGGACGGTACGAGCAGTACTTC
CDR3 protein: CASSQEGRYEQYF

D gene: TRBD1
clone size: .
J gene: TRBJ1-1
V gene: TRBV7-2
CDR3 DNA: TGTGCCAGCAGCACCGGACAGGCTCACACTGAAGCTTTCTTT
CDR3 protein: CASSTGQAHTEAFF

D gene: .
clone size: .
J gene: TRBJ1-6
V gene: TRBV20-1
CDR3 DNA: TGCAGTGCTAGATACCAGGGATATAATTCACCCCTCCACTTT
CDR3 protein: CSARYQGYNSPLHF

D gene: TRBD2
clone size: .
J gene: TRBJ2-7
V gene: TRBV28
CDR3 DNA: TGTGCCAGCAGTTTTGTTTTGGTTCCGGCTAGCGGGAGGGAGATCTACGAGCAGTACTTC
CDR3 protein: CASSFVLVPASGREIYEQYF

D gene: .
clone size: many
J gene: TRBJ2-5
V gene: TRBV29-1
CDR3 DNA: TGCAGCGTTGAAGTAGGGGAGACCCAGTACTTC
CDR3 protein: CSVEVGETQYF

D gene: .
clone size: .
J gene: TRBJ1-2
V gene: TRBV6-1
CDR3 DNA: TGTGCCAGCAGTGAAGGATGGGGACAAAACTATGGCTACACCTTC
CDR3 protein: CASSEGWGQNYGYTF

D gene: .
clone size: .
J gene: TRBJ2-5
V gene: TRBV28
CDR3 DNA: TGTGCCAGCAGGCACATAGGGGTTAGGGAGACCCAGTACTTC
CDR3 protein: CASRHIGVRETQYF

D gene: .
clone size: few
J gene: TRBJ2-6
V gene: TRBV18
CDR3 DNA: TGTGCCAGCTCACCAGACCGTTTGATAGCTGGGGCCAACGTCCTGACTTTC
CDR3 protein: CASSPDRLIAGANVLTF